Listed below are T cell receptor beta chains from one sample, sequenced in a study of spatial heterogeneity in lung cancer. TCRdb processed the 5' RACE reads anew with MiXCR; each CDR3 protein has one entry. The sample contains tens of thousands of distinct CDR3 sequences, 3.1% of which appear only once. Material: normal lung tissue next to the tumor, obtained at surgery. The receptors here all came from a male donor with early-stage non-small cell lung cancer. The CDR3 runs from the conserved cysteine through the conserved F or W. The D gene is left open where the match is weak. Clone sizes are given selectively: once, few, many, or a class where the clone is expanded.

clone size	V gene	D gene	CDR3 length	J gene	CDR3 protein	CDR3 DNA
many	TRBV7-3	.	11	TRBJ1-1	CASRGAGEAFF	TGTGCCAGCAGGGGGGCCGGTGAAGCTTTCTTT
many	TRBV14	.	14	TRBJ1-2	CASSQGSGDYGYTF	TGTGCCAGCAGCCAAGGATCCGGGGACTATGGCTACACCTTC
many	TRBV7-2	.	12	TRBJ1-4	CASSPSTEKLFF	TGTGCCAGCAGCCCATCCACTGAAAAACTGTTTTTT
many	TRBV5-1	TRBD2	15	TRBJ2-3	CASSWTSVSTDTQYF	TGCGCCAGCAGCTGGACTAGCGTAAGCACAGATACGCAGTATTTT
few	TRBV3-1	.	14	TRBJ2-7	CASSQGGGLLEQYF	TGTGCCAGCAGCCAAGGGGGTGGACTGCTTGAGCAGTACTTC
.	TRBV28	.	14	TRBJ1-1	CASGHFSDKTEAFF	TGTGCCAGCGGTCACTTTTCCGACAAGACTGAAGCTTTCTTT
many	TRBV5-1	TRBD1	16	TRBJ1-1	CASSLGTGDRPAEAFF	TGCGCCAGCAGCTTGGGGACAGGGGATCGACCGGCTGAAGCTTTCTTT
many	TRBV7-2	TRBD1	13	TRBJ1-5	CASSFTGAQPQHF	TGTGCCAGCAGCTTTACAGGGGCTCAGCCCCAGCATTTT
few	TRBV27	.	16	TRBJ1-5	CASSLEGIGSNQPQHF	TGTGCCAGCAGTTTAGAGGGCATCGGCAGCAATCAGCCCCAGCATTTT
many	TRBV7-8	TRBD2	18	TRBJ2-1	CASSSRTSGRAWANEQFF	TGTGCCAGCAGCTCAAGGACTAGCGGGAGGGCTTGGGCCAATGAGCAGTTCTTC
many	TRBV10-3	TRBD2	15	TRBJ2-2	CAIANLAGDTGELFF	TGTGCCATCGCTAACCTAGCGGGAGATACCGGGGAGCTGTTTTTT
many	TRBV18	TRBD1	15	TRBJ1-2	CASSGPGQGHYGYTF	TGTGCCAGCTCAGGACCGGGACAGGGACACTATGGCTACACCTTC
many	TRBV7-2	.	12	TRBJ2-4	CASSGAGSIQYF	TGTGCCAGCAGCGGGGCAGGTAGCATTCAGTACTTC
many	TRBV12-3/TRBV12-4	.	15	TRBJ1-2	CASSSDPGQPYGYTF	TGTGCCAGCAGTTCTGACCCGGGACAACCCTATGGCTACACCTTC
many	TRBV12-5	.	11	TRBJ2-1	CASGLILEQFF	TGTGCTAGTGGTTTGATCCTCGAGCAGTTCTTC
.	TRBV5-1	TRBD2	18	TRBJ2-3	CASSFSDSSGGAGDTQYF	TGCGCCAGCAGCTTTTCCGACTCTAGCGGGGGGGCTGGAGATACGCAGTATTTT
.	TRBV7-2	TRBD1	15	TRBJ1-4	CASSPGTGPTEKLFF	TGTGCCAGCAGTCCCGGGACAGGTCCGACTGAAAAACTGTTTTTT
many	TRBV5-5	.	15	TRBJ1-5	CASSLESYDNQPQHF	TGTGCCAGCAGCTTGGAATCCTACGACAATCAGCCCCAGCATTTT
many	TRBV7-2	.	15	TRBJ1-4	CASSLWDDTPEKLFF	TGTGCCAGCAGCTTATGGGACGATACGCCCGAAAAACTGTTTTTT
many	TRBV2	.	13	TRBJ2-5	CASRTTQVETQYF	TGTGCCAGCAGGACCACTCAAGTTGAGACCCAGTACTTC
medium-sized	TRBV4-1	.	16	TRBJ2-7	CASSQGRTLGIDEQYF	TGCGCCAGCAGCCAAGGAAGGACCCTAGGTATTGACGAGCAGTACTTC
many	TRBV15	.	13	TRBJ2-7	CATSPGSYVEQYF	TGTGCCACCAGCCCCGGCTCCTACGTCGAGCAGTACTTC
many	TRBV28	.	14	TRBJ1-6	CASSLLVHRSPLHF	TGTGCCAGCAGTTTATTGGTGCACCGCTCACCCCTCCACTTT
many	TRBV10-3	TRBD2	13	TRBJ2-7	CASGRAGAYEQYF	TGTGCCAGCGGCCGAGCGGGAGCCTACGAGCAGTACTTC
many	TRBV11-2	.	13	TRBJ2-1	CASSLGVRDKARF	TGTGCCAGCAGCTTAGGTGTCAGGGATAAAGCCCGCTTC
few	TRBV6-5	.	12	TRBJ2-7	CASARGSYEQYF	TGTGCCAGCGCTCGGGGGTCCTACGAGCAGTACTTC
many	TRBV20-1	.	12	TRBJ2-3	CSASGSTDTQYF	TGCAGTGCTAGCGGTTCCACAGATACGCAGTATTTT
many	TRBV7-8	TRBD1	15	TRBJ1-6	CASSPPGQNHSPLHF	TGTGCCAGCAGCCCCCCGGGACAGAACCATTCACCCCTCCACTTT
many	TRBV6-1	.	14	TRBJ1-1	CASITTEWSTEAFF	TGTGCCAGCATTACGACAGAGTGGAGCACTGAAGCTTTCTTT
many	TRBV18	.	14	TRBJ2-7	CASSPPANSYEQYF	TGTGCCAGCTCACCACCAGCGAACTCCTACGAGCAGTACTTC
many	TRBV20-1	.	15	TRBJ2-7	CSARDLGESTYEQYF	TGCAGTGCTAGAGATTTGGGGGAGTCGACCTACGAGCAGTACTTC
few	TRBV9	TRBD2	14	TRBJ2-2	CASGASGRTGELFF	TGTGCCAGCGGGGCTAGCGGGAGGACCGGGGAGCTGTTTTTT
many	TRBV15	.	12	TRBJ2-5	CATSSMRETQYF	TGTGCCACCAGCAGTATGAGGGAGACCCAGTACTTC
many	TRBV18	.	15	TRBJ2-3	CASSPIFGGTDTQYF	TGTGCCAGCTCCCCAATTTTCGGGGGCACAGATACGCAGTATTTT
many	TRBV27	.	16	TRBJ1-1	CASSLNTGNMNTEAFF	TGTGCCAGCAGTTTAAATACGGGAAACATGAACACTGAAGCTTTCTTT
few	TRBV6-5	TRBD1	14	TRBJ1-2	CASSYYGQGSGYTF	TGTGCCAGCAGTTACTACGGACAGGGGAGTGGCTACACCTTC
many	TRBV28	.	15	TRBJ1-4	CASRAEDSNNEKLFF	TGTGCCAGCAGGGCTGAGGACAGCAATAATGAAAAACTGTTTTTT
many	TRBV28	TRBD1	14	TRBJ2-3	CASGTGEGTDTQYF	TGTGCCAGCGGGACAGGGGAAGGGACAGATACGCAGTATTTT
few	TRBV2	.	15	TRBJ1-1	CASSETILRSSEAFF	TGTGCCAGCAGTGAAACTATCTTGAGGAGCTCTGAAGCTTTCTTT
.	TRBV30	TRBD1	15	TRBJ1-5	CAWTTQGASNQPQHF	TGTGCCTGGACTACTCAGGGGGCGAGCAATCAGCCCCAGCATTTT
many	TRBV11-2	.	19	TRBJ2-1	CASSLIPGQGLETHNEQFF	TGTGCCAGCAGCTTAATTCCGGGACAAGGTCTTGAGACTCACAATGAGCAGTTCTTC
many	TRBV6-5	TRBD1	16	TRBJ1-3	CASSQERQGAGNTIYF	TGTGCCAGCAGTCAGGAACGACAGGGAGCTGGAAACACCATATATTTT
many	TRBV5-4	TRBD1	15	TRBJ1-6	CASSPGTGLNSPLHF	TGTGCCAGCAGCCCGGGGACAGGACTCAATTCACCCCTCCACTTT
many	TRBV7-9	.	15	TRBJ2-2	CASSLVGLNTGELFF	TGTGCCAGCAGCTTGGTGGGTTTGAACACCGGGGAGCTGTTTTTT
many	TRBV5-1	.	17	TRBJ2-2	CASSLFQAGLSPGELFF	TGCGCCAGCAGCTTATTTCAGGCGGGTCTGTCGCCCGGGGAGCTGTTTTTT
many	TRBV7-3	.	15	TRBJ1-6	CASHQTDSFNSPLHF	TGTGCCAGTCACCAAACAGACAGCTTTAATTCACCCCTCCACTTT
.	TRBV15	.	13	TRBJ2-7	CATSNGQTYEQYF	TGTGCCACCAGCAACGGACAGACCTACGAGCAGTACTTC
many	TRBV7-2	.	13	TRBJ2-3	CASSISRADTQYF	TGTGCCAGCAGCATATCCAGGGCAGATACGCAGTATTTT
many	TRBV4-1	.	13	TRBJ2-7	CASSQDLAYEQYF	TGCGCCAGCAGCCAAGACCTCGCCTACGAGCAGTACTTC
many	TRBV6-2/TRBV6-3	.	15	TRBJ2-3	CASQDADPSTDTQYF	TGTGCCAGCCAGGATGCCGACCCTAGCACAGATACGCAGTATTTT
.	TRBV4-1	.	13	TRBJ1-1	CASSWGRNTEAFF	TGCGCCAGCAGCTGGGGGAGAAACACTGAAGCTTTCTTT
many	TRBV3-1	.	13	TRBJ2-1	CASSQGSLSEQFF	TGTGCCAGCAGCCAAGGCAGTCTGAGTGAGCAGTTCTTC
many	TRBV4-2	.	17	TRBJ2-3	CASSPGLGGPSTDTQYF	TGTGCCAGCAGCCCAGGACTCGGGGGGCCGAGCACAGATACGCAGTATTTT
many	TRBV28	.	11	TRBJ1-4	CASSFREKLFF	TGTGCCAGCAGTTTCAGGGAAAAACTGTTTTTT
many	TRBV21-1	.	14	TRBJ1-5	CASSGTQRRQPQHF	TGTGCCAGCAGCGGAACACAGAGAAGGCAGCCCCAGCATTTT
many	TRBV12-3/TRBV12-4	TRBD2	13	TRBJ2-3	CASRPSGPDTQYF	TGTGCCAGCAGGCCTAGCGGCCCAGATACGCAGTATTTT
many	TRBV20-1	.	13	TRBJ1-4	CSVYRFGNEKLFF	TGCAGTGTCTACAGGTTTGGCAATGAAAAACTGTTTTTT